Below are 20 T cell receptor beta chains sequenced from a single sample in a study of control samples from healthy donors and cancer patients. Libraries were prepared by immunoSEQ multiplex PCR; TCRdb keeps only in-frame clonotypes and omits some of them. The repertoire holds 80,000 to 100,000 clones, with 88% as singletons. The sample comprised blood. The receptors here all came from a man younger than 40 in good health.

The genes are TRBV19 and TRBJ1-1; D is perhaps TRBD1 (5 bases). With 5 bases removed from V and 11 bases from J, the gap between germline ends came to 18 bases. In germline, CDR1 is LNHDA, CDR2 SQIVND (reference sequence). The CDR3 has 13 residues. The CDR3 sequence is CASSSPGPPGAFF. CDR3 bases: TGTGCCAGTAGTTCCCCGGGACCCCCCGGGGCTTTCTTT.

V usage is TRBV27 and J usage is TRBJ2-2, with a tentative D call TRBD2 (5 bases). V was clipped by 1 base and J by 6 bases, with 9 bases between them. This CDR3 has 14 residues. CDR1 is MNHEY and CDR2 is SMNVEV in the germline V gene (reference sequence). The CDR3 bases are TGTGCCAGCAGTTTATTTCCGGGGTCCGGGGAGCTGTTTTTT. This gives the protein CASSLFPGSGELFF.

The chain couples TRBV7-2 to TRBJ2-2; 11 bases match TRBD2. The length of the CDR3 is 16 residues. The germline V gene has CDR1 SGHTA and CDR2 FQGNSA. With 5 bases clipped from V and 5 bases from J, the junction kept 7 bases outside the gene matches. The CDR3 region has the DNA TGTGCCAGCAGCGGGGGACTAGCGGTCAGAACCGGGGAGCTGTTTTTT. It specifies CASSGGLAVRTGELFF.

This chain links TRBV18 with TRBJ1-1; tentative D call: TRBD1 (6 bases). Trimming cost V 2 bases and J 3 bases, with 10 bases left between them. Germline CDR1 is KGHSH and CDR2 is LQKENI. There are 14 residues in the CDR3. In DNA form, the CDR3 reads TGTGCCAGCTCACCAAGAAGGGGGGACACTGAAGCTTTCTTT. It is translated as CASSPRRGDTEAFF.

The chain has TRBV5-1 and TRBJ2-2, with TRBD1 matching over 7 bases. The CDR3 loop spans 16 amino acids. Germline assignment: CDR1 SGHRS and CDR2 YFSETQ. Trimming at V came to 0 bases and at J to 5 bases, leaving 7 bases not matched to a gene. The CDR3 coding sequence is TGCGCCAGCAGCTTGGAAGGGGGCTCTTTAACCGGGGAGCTGTTTTTT. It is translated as CASSLEGGSLTGELFF.

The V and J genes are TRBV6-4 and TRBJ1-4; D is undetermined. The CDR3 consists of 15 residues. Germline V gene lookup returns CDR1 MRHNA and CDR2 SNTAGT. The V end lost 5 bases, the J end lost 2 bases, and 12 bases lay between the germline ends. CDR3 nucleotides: TGTGCCAGCAGTCGGACTCCTGCTACTAATGAAAAACTGTTTTTT. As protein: CASSRTPATNEKLFF.

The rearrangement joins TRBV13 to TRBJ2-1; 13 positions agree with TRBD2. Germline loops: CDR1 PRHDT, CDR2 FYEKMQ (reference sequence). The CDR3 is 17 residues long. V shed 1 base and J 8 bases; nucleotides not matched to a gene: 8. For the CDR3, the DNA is TGTGCCAGCAGCTTAGTAGGACTAGCGGGAGTTAAGGATGAGCAGTTCTTC. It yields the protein CASSLVGLAGVKDEQFF.

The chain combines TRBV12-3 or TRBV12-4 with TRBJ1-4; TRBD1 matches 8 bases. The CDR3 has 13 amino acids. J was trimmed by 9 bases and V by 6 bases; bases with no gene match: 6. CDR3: CASRSTGGKKLFF. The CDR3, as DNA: TGTGCCAGCAGGTCAACAGGGGGAAAAAAACTGTTTTTT.

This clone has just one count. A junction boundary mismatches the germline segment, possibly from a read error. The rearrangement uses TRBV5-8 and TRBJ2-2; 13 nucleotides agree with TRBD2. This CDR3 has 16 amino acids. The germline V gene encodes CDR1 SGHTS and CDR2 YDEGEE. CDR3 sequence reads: CASSFGLAGATGEPFF. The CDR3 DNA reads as TGTGCCAGCAGCTTTGGACTAGCGGGAGCCACCGGGGAGCCGTTTTTT.

The CDR3 here is CASSPRVLYGYTF. CDR3 in DNA: TGTGCCAGCAGCCCCCGGGTCCTCTATGGCTACACCTTC. The rearrangement links TRBV3-1 (or the pseudogene TRBV3-2) to TRBJ1-2; no clear D gene. The V end lost 4 bases, the J end lost 4 bases, and 10 bases lay between the germline ends. Germline CDR1 is LGHDT and CDR2 is YNNKEL (reference sequence). The CDR3 is made up of 13 amino acids.

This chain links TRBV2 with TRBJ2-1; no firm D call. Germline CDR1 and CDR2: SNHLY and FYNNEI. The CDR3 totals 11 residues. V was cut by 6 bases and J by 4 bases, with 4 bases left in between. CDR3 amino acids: CASSQYNEQFF. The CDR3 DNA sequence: TGTGCCAGCAGCCAATACAATGAGCAGTTCTTC. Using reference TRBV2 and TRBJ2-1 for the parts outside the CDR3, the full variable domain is EPEVTQTPSHQVTQMGQEVILRCVPISNHLYFYWYRQILGQKVEFLVSFYNNEISEKSEIFDDQFSVERPDGSNFTLKIRSTKLEDSAMYFCASSQYNEQFFGPGTRLTVL.

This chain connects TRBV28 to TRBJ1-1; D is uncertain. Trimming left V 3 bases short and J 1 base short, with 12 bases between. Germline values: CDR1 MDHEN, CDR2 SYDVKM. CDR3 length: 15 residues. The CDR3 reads CASSFRPPKNTEAFF. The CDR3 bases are TGTGCCAGCAGTTTTCGGCCACCGAAGAACACTGAAGCTTTCTTT. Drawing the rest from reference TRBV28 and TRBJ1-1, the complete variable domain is DVKVTQSSRYLVKRTGEKVFLECVQDMDHENMFWYRQDPGLGLRLIYFSYDVKMKEKGDIPEGYSVSREKKERFSLILESASTNQTSMYLCASSFRPPKNTEAFFGQGTRLTVV.

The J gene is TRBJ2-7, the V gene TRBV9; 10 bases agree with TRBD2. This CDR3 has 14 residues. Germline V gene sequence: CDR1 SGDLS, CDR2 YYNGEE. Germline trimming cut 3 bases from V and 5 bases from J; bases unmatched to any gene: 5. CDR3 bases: TGTGCCAGCAGCGAGCGGGAGGGCTTCCACGAGCAGTACTTC. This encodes CASSEREGFHEQYF. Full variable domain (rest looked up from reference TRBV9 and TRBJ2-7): DSGVTQTPKHLITATGQRVTLRCSPRSGDLSVYWYQQSLDQGLQFLIQYYNGEERAKGNILERFSAQQFPDLHSELNLSSLELGDSALYFCASSEREGFHEQYFGPGTRLTVT.

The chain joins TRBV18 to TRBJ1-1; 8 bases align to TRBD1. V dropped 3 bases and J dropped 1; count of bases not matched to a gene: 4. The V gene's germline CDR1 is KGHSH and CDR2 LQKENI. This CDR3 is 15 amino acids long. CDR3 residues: CASSPYGQGNTEAFF. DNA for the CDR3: TGTGCCAGCTCACCTTACGGACAGGGGAACACTGAAGCTTTCTTT.

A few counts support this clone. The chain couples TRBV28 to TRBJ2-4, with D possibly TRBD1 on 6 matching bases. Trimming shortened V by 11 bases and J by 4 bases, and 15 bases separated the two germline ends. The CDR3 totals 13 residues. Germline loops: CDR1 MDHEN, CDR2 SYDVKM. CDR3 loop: CAATGTPKNIQYF. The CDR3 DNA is TGTGCCGCTACCGGGACACCAAAAAACATTCAGTACTTC.

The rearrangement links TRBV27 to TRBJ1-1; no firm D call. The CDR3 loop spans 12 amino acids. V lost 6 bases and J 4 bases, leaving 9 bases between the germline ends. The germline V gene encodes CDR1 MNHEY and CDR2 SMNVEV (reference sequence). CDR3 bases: TGTGCCAGCAGGGGGTTGAGCACTGAAGCTTTCTTT. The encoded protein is CASRGLSTEAFF.

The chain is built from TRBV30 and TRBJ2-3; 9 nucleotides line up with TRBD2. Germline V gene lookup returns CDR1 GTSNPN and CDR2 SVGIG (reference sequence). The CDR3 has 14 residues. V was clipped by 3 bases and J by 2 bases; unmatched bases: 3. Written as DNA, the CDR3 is TGTGCCTGGAGCTTGGGACTAGCCACAGATACGCAGTATTTT. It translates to CAWSLGLATDTQYF.

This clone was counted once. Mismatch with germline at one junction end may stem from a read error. This CDR3 is CASNERGSYTDTQYF. DNA for the CDR3: TGTGCCAGCAATGAACGGGGTTCCTACACAGATACGCAGTATTTT. This sequence joins TRBV2 and TRBJ2-3; tentative D call: TRBD2 (5 bases). Germline V gene sequence: CDR1 SNHLY, CDR2 FYNNEI. The CDR3 is made up of 15 amino acids.

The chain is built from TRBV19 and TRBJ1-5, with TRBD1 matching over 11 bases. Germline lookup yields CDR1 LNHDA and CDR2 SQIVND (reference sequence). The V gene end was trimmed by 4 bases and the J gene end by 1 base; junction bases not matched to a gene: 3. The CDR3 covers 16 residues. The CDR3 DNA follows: TGTGCCAGTAGTACGGGACAGGGGGTGAGCAATCAGCCCCAGCATTTT. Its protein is CASSTGQGVSNQPQHF.

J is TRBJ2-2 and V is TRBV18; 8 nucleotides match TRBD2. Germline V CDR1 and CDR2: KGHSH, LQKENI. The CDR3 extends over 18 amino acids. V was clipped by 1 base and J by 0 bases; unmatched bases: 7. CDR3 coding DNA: TGTGCCAGCTCACCACGACAACGGGAGGGAACGAACACCGGGGAGCTGTTTTTT. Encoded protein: CASSPRQREGTNTGELFF.